The 28 T cell receptor beta chains below all came from one sample that was sequenced in a study of graft-versus-host responses after intestinal transplantation. Sequencing was performed with immunoSEQ multiplex PCR; in TCRdb, only in-frame clones are kept and a portion is missing. The table lists roughly 130,000 clones, around 90% of them singletons. What these receptors recognize is not known. The source material was unstimulated CD4+ T cells sorted from spleen or lymph node cells, sampled before intestinal transplant. Receptors originate from a human donor who received an intestinal transplant.

The table lists this clone with a count of one. The CDR3, as DNA: TGTGCCAGCAGTGCCCGCACAGATACGCAGTATTTT. Translated, it gives CASSARTDTQYF. This rearrangement joins TRBV6-1 to TRBJ2-3, with D uncertain. The CDR3 has 12 amino acids. V lost 4 bases to trimming and J lost 1 base, with 3 bases between them. Germline V gives CDR1 MNHNS, CDR2 SASEGT.

This CDR3 is CASSGMASGTDTQYF. The DNA for the CDR3 is TGTGCCAGCAGTGGGATGGCTAGCGGCACAGATACGCAGTATTTT. This chain joins TRBV6-1 and TRBJ2-3; TRBD2 is a possible D gene (6 bases). CDR1 and CDR2 (germline): MNHNS, SASEGT. V lost 4 bases and J lost 1, with 12 bases in between. This CDR3 is 15 amino acids long.

This chain connects TRBV2 to TRBJ2-3; 8 bases agree with TRBD1. The CDR3 runs to 13 residues. CDR1 and CDR2 (germline): SNHLY, FYNNEI. The J segment lost 1 base and the V segment lost 6 bases, leaving 0 bases of the junction unmatched. The CDR3, as DNA: TGTGCCAGCAGGGACAGGGGCACAGATACGCAGTATTTT. Translation: CASRDRGTDTQYF.

The chain uses TRBV5-4 and TRBJ2-1, with D perhaps TRBD1 or TRBD2 (5 bases each). Deletions cut 4 bases from V and 7 bases from J, with 15 bases between. Germline V gene data show CDR1 as SGHNT and CDR2 as YYREEE (reference sequence). The CDR3 contains 14 residues. The CDR3 protein is CASSKIQGPNEQFF. In DNA form, the CDR3 reads TGTGCCAGCAGCAAGATCCAGGGACCGAATGAGCAGTTCTTC.

The rearrangement joins TRBV2 to TRBJ1-5, with D tentatively TRBD1 (6 bases). CDR1 and CDR2 (germline): SNHLY, FYNNEI. The length of the CDR3 is 14 residues. The germline V and J ends were trimmed by 6 bases and 3 bases, with 12 bases remaining between them. The CDR3 is CASREQGANQPQHF. The CDR3 nucleotides are TGTGCCAGCAGGGAACAGGGCGCCAATCAGCCCCAGCATTTT. The variable domain in full, completed from reference TRBV2 and TRBJ1-5, reads EPEVTQTPSHQVTQMGQEVILRCVPISNHLYFYWYRQILGQKVEFLVSFYNNEISEKSEIFDDQFSVERPDGSNFTLKIRSTKLEDSAMYFCASREQGANQPQHFGDGTRLSIL.

The rearrangement links TRBV18 to TRBJ2-7; 9 positions match TRBD1. The CDR3 extends over 13 amino acids. V gave up 6 bases and J gave up 5 bases; unmatched junction bases: 5. CDR1 and CDR2 (germline): KGHSH, LQKENI. The CDR3 DNA reads TGTGCCAGCTCCGGACAGGGGAGACACGAGCAGTACTTC. This sequence encodes CASSGQGRHEQYF.

The chain combines TRBV30 with TRBJ2-7; D may be TRBD2 (6 bases). V dropped 0 bases and J dropped 2 bases, with 11 bases sitting between them. From germline, CDR1 is GTSNPN and CDR2 SVGIG (reference sequence). The CDR3 consists of 14 residues. CDR3 protein: CAWSVGGLPYEQYF. The CDR3 DNA sequence: TGTGCCTGGAGTGTCGGGGGTCTCCCCTACGAGCAGTACTTC.

The J gene is TRBJ2-1, the V gene TRBV5-4, with 11 nucleotides matching TRBD2. This CDR3 region has 16 residues. With 3 bases clipped from V and 4 bases from J, the junction kept 6 bases outside the gene matches. The V gene's germline CDR1 is SGHNT and CDR2 YYREEE (reference sequence). The CDR3 sequence: CASSSGTSGSYNEQFF. CDR3 in DNA: TGTGCCAGCAGCTCTGGGACTAGCGGATCATACAATGAGCAGTTCTTC.

CDR3: CASSPYRGNSGNTIYF. In DNA form, the CDR3 reads TGTGCCAGCTCACCCTACAGGGGTAACTCTGGAAACACCATATATTTT. The rearrangement links TRBV18 to TRBJ1-3, with TRBD1 matching over 7 bases. The V and J ends lost 3 bases and 0 bases, in that order; junction bases with no gene match: 5. This CDR3 has 16 amino acids. Germline lookup yields CDR1 KGHSH and CDR2 LQKENI.

The V call is TRBV27, the J call TRBJ2-1, with a possible D match to TRBD2 (6 bases). This CDR3 spans 16 amino acids. Germline CDR1 and CDR2: MNHEY and SMNVEV (reference sequence). Trimming left V 5 bases short and J 7 bases short, with 21 bases between. The CDR3 DNA sequence: TGTGCCAGCAGTATACCGGGACTCGCTTCCGGAAATGAGCAGTTCTTC. As protein: CASSIPGLASGNEQFF.

The chain uses TRBV2 and TRBJ2-3; unclear D gene. The germline gives CDR1 SNHLY, CDR2 FYNNEI. The V gene lost 4 bases and the J gene lost 5 bases, with 10 bases spanning the gap. This CDR3 has 13 residues. The CDR3 spells CASSGALEDTQYF. The CDR3 DNA follows: TGTGCCAGCAGTGGGGCACTGGAAGATACGCAGTATTTT.

The chain links TRBV5-1 to TRBJ2-5; 7 nucleotides align to TRBD1. V trimming: 4 bases; J trimming: 5 bases; junction bases outside the gene matches: 5. The CDR3 is 13 amino acids. Germline values: CDR1 SGHRS, CDR2 YFSETQ. The CDR3 is CASSLDRVETQYF. As DNA, the CDR3 is TGCGCCAGCAGCCTTGACAGGGTCGAGACCCAGTACTTC.

V usage is TRBV6-1 and J usage is TRBJ1-4, with TRBD1 matching over 9 bases. The CDR3 is 14 amino acids. CDR1 and CDR2 (germline): MNHNS, SASEGT. V shed 6 bases, J shed 8 bases, and the junction held 7 bases outside the gene matches. The CDR3 here is CASRLQGAGEKLFF. CDR3 in DNA: TGTGCCAGCAGACTACAGGGGGCTGGCGAAAAACTGTTTTTT.

The chain carries TRBV5-5 and TRBJ2-7; possibly TRBD2 for D (5 bases). Germline loops: CDR1 SGHKS, CDR2 YYEKEE (reference sequence). Trimming removed 6 bases at V and 5 bases at J, with 18 bases between. This CDR3 is 14 amino acids long. The CDR3 DNA reads TGTGCCAGCACCTTCTGGACCCTCGGGGACGAGCAGTACTTC. Translated, it gives CASTFWTLGDEQYF.

The sample holds one count of this clone. The chain has TRBV19 and TRBJ2-5; D is undetermined. The CDR3 runs 15 residues. With 5 bases removed from V and 2 bases from J, the gap between germline ends came to 15 bases. Germline CDR1 is LNHDA and CDR2 is SQIVND (reference sequence). The CDR3 is CASSPARVGQETQYF. The DNA for the CDR3 is TGTGCCAGTAGTCCCGCTAGGGTGGGTCAAGAGACCCAGTACTTC.

V gene TRBV28 combines with J gene TRBJ1-1; the D is unclear. Germline V gene sequence: CDR1 MDHEN, CDR2 SYDVKM. V was trimmed by 7 bases and J by 1 base, leaving 10 bases between them. This CDR3 contains 13 residues. CDR3 residues: CASTTPPNTEAFF. As DNA, the CDR3 is TGTGCCAGCACGACACCCCCGAACACTGAAGCTTTCTTT.

The chain uses TRBV18 and TRBJ2-5, with TRBD1 identical over 7 bases. Judging by the DNA end, TRBJ2-7 fits better; the J call may be wrong. The CDR3 is 15 residues long. The germline V gene has CDR1 KGHSH and CDR2 LQKENI. CDR3 DNA sequence: TGTGCCAGCTCACCACGGGAGACAGGGACCTACGAGCAGTACTTC. It specifies CASSPRETGTYEQYF.

The V gene is TRBV27, the J gene TRBJ1-2; the D is unclear. CDR1 MNHEY and CDR2 SMNVEV come from the germline V gene (reference sequence). Trimming took off 3 bases at V and 1 base at J, with 9 bases between the two ends. The CDR3 length is 14 residues. This CDR3 reads CASSFLFGNYGYTF. The CDR3 nucleotides read TGTGCCAGCAGTTTTCTATTTGGTAACTATGGCTACACCTTC.

This chain uses TRBV7-9 with TRBJ2-3; 13 positions match TRBD2. With 4 bases clipped from V and 1 base from J, the junction kept 11 bases outside the gene matches. The germline CDR1 and CDR2 sequences are SEHNR and FQNEAQ (reference sequence). The CDR3 is made up of 19 amino acids. The CDR3 sequence is CASSSSPGTSGIGTDTQYF. The CDR3 DNA sequence: TGTGCCAGCAGCTCCTCGCCGGGGACTAGCGGGATTGGCACAGATACGCAGTATTTT.

V and J are TRBV5-1 and TRBJ2-3; 7 bases align to TRBD2. The CDR3 sequence is 15 residues long. Germline V CDR1 and CDR2: SGHRS, YFSETQ. The V and J ends lost 3 bases and 2 bases, in that order; junction bases with no gene match: 6. Here the CDR3 DNA reads TGCGCCAGCAGCTCTCCAGCGGGATTCACAGATACGCAGTATTTT. Protein: CASSSPAGFTDTQYF.

The rearrangement joins TRBV4-1 to TRBJ2-1; 9 positions agree with TRBD1. This CDR3 is 15 amino acids long. Germline CDR1 and CDR2: MGHRA and YSYEKL. With 3 bases clipped from V and 2 bases from J, the junction kept 2 bases outside the gene matches. The CDR3 sequence is CASSHRQGAYNEQFF. The DNA of the CDR3 is TGCGCCAGCAGCCACAGACAGGGGGCCTACAATGAGCAGTTCTTC.

V gene TRBV9 combines with J gene TRBJ2-5, with a weak D call TRBD2 (6 bases). The DNA end is more similar to TRBJ2-7, so the J call may be wrong. The CDR3 is made up of 14 amino acids. Germline V gene sequence: CDR1 SGDLS, CDR2 YYNGEE. In DNA form, the CDR3 reads TGTGCCAGCAGCGTAGGGGAGGTCTCCTACGAGCAGTACTTC. It encodes CASSVGEVSYEQYF.

In DNA form, the CDR3 reads TGTGCCAGCAGCTTAGGCGGGAGGTCTTACGAGCAGTACTTC. Protein product: CASSLGGRSYEQYF. V is TRBV11-3 and J is TRBJ2-7; 8 nucleotides agree with TRBD2. The CDR3 has 14 residues. Germline loops: CDR1 SGHNT, CDR2 YENEEA. V was pared by 1 base and J by 4 bases, with 3 bases of the junction left unmatched.

The chain uses TRBV7-2 and TRBJ2-5; D is unresolved. Germline CDR1 reads SGHTA; CDR2 reads FQGNSA. V was trimmed by 2 bases and J by 2 bases, leaving 15 bases between them. The CDR3 has 16 residues. In nucleotides, the CDR3 is TGTGCCAGCAGCTTAAGTACGATTAGCAGACAAGAGACCCAGTACTTC. Translation gives CASSLSTISRQETQYF.

The chain recombines TRBV7-9 with TRBJ2-5; weak D call: TRBD1 (7 bases). This CDR3 spans 12 amino acids. Trimming pared 5 bases from V and 4 bases from J, leaving 8 bases between. In germline, CDR1 is SEHNR, CDR2 FQNEAQ (reference sequence). In DNA, the CDR3 is TGTGCCAGCAGCCAGGGGGGAGAGACCCAGTACTTC. Its protein product is CASSQGGETQYF.

The V and J genes are TRBV28 and TRBJ2-3; 8 positions agree with TRBD2. The CDR3 extends over 15 amino acids. The V gene's germline CDR1 is MDHEN and CDR2 SYDVKM. The trim removed 6 bases at V and 1 base at J, leaving 6 bases unmatched. CDR3 coding DNA: TGTGCCAGCAGCCCGGGACTAGGAGGCACAGATACGCAGTATTTT. It encodes CASSPGLGGTDTQYF.

The chain is built from TRBV25-1 and TRBJ2-7, with D perhaps matching TRBD1 (6 bases). Germline CDR1 reads MGHDK; CDR2 reads SYGVNS. The CDR3 runs to 16 residues. Trimming stripped 4 bases from V and 5 bases from J, with 21 bases between. The CDR3: CASSGSPRQVSNEQYF. CDR3 nucleotides: TGTGCCAGCAGTGGCAGCCCCCGACAGGTATCCAACGAGCAGTACTTC.

The chain joins TRBV21-1 to TRBJ1-1. TRBV21-1 counts as a pseudogene. This CDR3 region has 14 residues. The chain's CDR3 is CASSKNRSNTEAFF. As DNA, the CDR3 is TGTGCCAGCAGCAAGAACCGCTCGAACACTGAAGCTTTCTTT.